This section outlines one T cell receptor beta chain sequence together with its context. Across 20 to 25 US areas, participants ranged in age from 18 to 89 years. Method: immunoSEQ multiplex PCR; TCRdb's copy keeps in-frame clones and lacks some. This sample yields about 250,000 clones, of which more than 75% are seen a single time; around 15% belongs to the top ten. The sample originates from a study of blood T cell repertoires in COVID-19. Study at large: Nucleic acid was either cDNA or gDNA, and it came from T cells, B-cell-depleted T cells, or PBMCs.

After removal of 5 bases from V and 7 bases from J, the junction contained 11 bases not matched to a gene. In germline, CDR1 is SEHNR, CDR2 FQNEAQ (reference sequence). The CDR3 contains 16 residues. This chain joins TRBV7-9 and TRBJ1-6; 7 nucleotides align to TRBD1. Material: PBMCs or T cells enriched from blood (not recorded which). This receptor was identified in a man between 18 and 29 years old who had recovered from COVID-19. The CDR3 nucleotides are TGTGCCAGCAGCGACGACACCGGGACAGCCAATTCACCCCTCCACTTT. Protein: CASSDDTGTANSPLHF.